This T cell receptor beta chain was recovered during a study of response to subunit inactivated influenza vaccine. The study's findings and limits: The authors suggested that few new T cells are recruited per seasonal influenza vaccination.

TCRdb processed the RT-PCR reads anew with MiXCR; each CDR3 protein has one entry. The data show 600,000 to 850,000 distinct CDR3 sequences, 14% seen once. The CDR3 totals 15 residues. CDR1 is LNHNV and CDR2 is YYDKDF in the germline V gene (reference sequence). Trimming took off 0 bases at V and 6 bases at J, with 12 bases between the two ends. This clonotype was seen just once. Its cognate antigen is unknown. The chain uses TRBV15 and TRBJ2-1, with D unresolved. The input for sequencing was PBMCs from blood, taken roughly 15 days before vaccination. This clonotype originated in a man aged 45-65 years who received an inactivated influenza vaccine. The CDR3 DNA follows: TGTGCCACCAGCAGAGAACTATCAACCGGCAATGAGCAGTTCTTC. Translated: CATSRELSTGNEQFF.